This paragraph reports one T cell receptor (beta chain). The antigen is unknown. The record originates from a study of vaccination and CD4 T cells after COVID-19. V gave up 0 bases and J gave up 4 bases, with 15 bases separating them. Germline-derived CDR1 and CDR2 are SEHNR and FQNEAQ (reference sequence). CDR3 size: 16 residues. Cultured CD4+ T cell DNA was sequenced using the Oncomine TCR Beta short-read assay. Each CDR3 protein is one row after TCRdb ran MiXCR on the PCR reads. The sample shows some 11,000 distinct CDR3 sequences, roughly 40% of them seen only once. The sample's treatment: roughly 10-day PBMC culture with coronavirus spike peptide pools or control peptides (ViraFEST assay).

The TCR comes from a human donor who had recovered from COVID-19. What was sequenced was CD4+ T cells from blood, cultured in vitro. The J gene is TRBJ1-1, the V gene TRBV7-9; D perhaps matches TRBD1 (5 bases). CDR3 in DNA: TGTGCCAGCAGCTTAGCTTGGAGGGGAATAAGCACTGAAGCTTTCTTT. Translating it yields CASSLAWRGISTEAFF.